The 28 T cell receptor beta chains below were found in one sample sequenced in a study of regulatory dendritic cells for organ transplantation. For these receptors, no antigen is known. Produced via immunoSEQ multiplex PCR; TCRdb's table is partial and in-frame only. The data show 12,000 or so clones, about 70% seen once. CFSE-labeled sorted T cells met regulatory or mature dendritic cells for over 4 days. Source material: naive CD4+ T cells from blood cultured with regulatory dendritic cells. Stated subset: CD45RA+ naive T cells. The receptor set was obtained from a human donor in good health.

This clone was observed a handful of times. This rearrangement joins TRBV7-2 to TRBJ1-1, with D perhaps TRBD1 (6 bases). CDR1 is SGHTA, CDR2 FQGNSA, per germline. The CDR3 consists of 16 residues. V lost 5 bases and J lost 1, with 17 bases in between. CDR3 loop: CASSARIGGGNTEAFF. DNA for the CDR3: TGTGCCAGCAGCGCCCGGATAGGGGGGGGGAACACTGAAGCTTTCTTT.

The rearrangement links TRBV2 to TRBJ2-5, with D unresolved. V dropped 6 bases and J dropped 3 bases, with 14 bases sitting between them. The germline V gene has CDR1 SNHLY and CDR2 FYNNEI. The CDR3 loop spans 14 amino acids. The CDR3 sequence is CASRLNAAKETQYF. The DNA of the CDR3 is TGTGCCAGCAGACTAAATGCAGCAAAAGAGACCCAGTACTTC.

Concerning this clone: Different DNA sequences within this sample yield the same CDR3. The J gene is TRBJ2-4, the V gene TRBV9, with 9 bases identical to TRBD1. The germline V gene encodes CDR1 SGDLS and CDR2 YYNGEE. The CDR3 covers 17 residues. V shed 4 bases and J 0 bases; nucleotides not matched to a gene: 8. The chain's CDR3 is CASSSGTGISAKNIQYF. The CDR3 region has the DNA TGTGCCAGCAGCTCAGGGACAGGGATCTCAGCCAAAAACATTCAGTACTTC.

The chain carries TRBV9 and TRBJ2-3; possibly TRBD1 for D (5 bases). V lost 0 bases, J lost 6 bases, and 23 bases lay in between. The CDR3 spans 18 residues. CDR1 and CDR2 from the germline V gene are SGDLS and YYNGEE. The CDR3 region is CASSVEGHSLGAGDTQYF. CDR3 DNA sequence: TGTGCCAGCAGCGTAGAGGGGCACTCCCTAGGGGCAGGGGATACGCAGTATTTT.

The V gene is TRBV28, the J gene TRBJ1-6; D is perhaps TRBD1 (5 bases). Germline V lookup: CDR1 MDHEN, CDR2 SYDVKM. Trimming stripped 2 bases from V and 7 bases from J, with 9 bases between. The CDR3 length is 14 residues. CDR3 in amino acids: CASSLAGVNSPLHF. The CDR3 nucleotides are TGTGCCAGCAGTTTAGCGGGGGTCAATTCACCCCTCCACTTT.

The chain recombines TRBV6-5 with TRBJ1-2, with TRBD1 matching 9 bases. V trimming: 2 bases; J trimming: 8 bases; junction bases outside the gene matches: 6. Germline V CDR1 and CDR2: MNHEY, SVGAGI. CDR3 length: 14 amino acids. CDR3 sequence (DNA): TGTGCCAGCAGTTACGGGGACAGGGCGGACGGCTACACCTTC. It yields the protein CASSYGDRADGYTF.

The V and J genes are TRBV5-4 and TRBJ2-2; 9 nucleotides align to TRBD2. The CDR3 length is 16 residues. Per germline, CDR1 SGHNT and CDR2 YYREEE (reference sequence). The trim removed 7 bases at V and 3 bases at J, leaving 10 bases unmatched. CDR3 nucleotides: TGTGCCAGCCGAAGAAGCGGGGGGCGGGACACCGGGGAGCTGTTTTTT. It is translated as CASRRSGGRDTGELFF. Combining the CDR3 with reference TRBV5-4 and TRBJ2-2 gives the whole variable domain ETGVTQSPTHLIKTRGQQVTLRCSSQSGHNTVSWYQQALGQGPQFIFQYYREEENGRGNFPPRFSGLQFPNYSSELNVNALELDDSALYLCASRRSGGRDTGELFFGEGSRLTVL.

V and J are TRBV15 and TRBJ1-2, with D maybe TRBD1 (6 bases). The CDR3 contains 17 residues. Trimming took off 6 bases at V and 4 bases at J, with 24 bases between the two ends. Germline loops: CDR1 LNHNV, CDR2 YYDKDF (reference sequence). Here the CDR3 reads CATSPYRGSNKGYGYTF. The CDR3 nucleotides read TGTGCCACCAGTCCGTATAGGGGGTCTAATAAGGGCTATGGCTACACCTTC.

The J gene is TRBJ2-3, the V gene TRBV5-1, with a tentative D call TRBD1 (5 bases). Per the germline V gene, CDR1 is SGHRS and CDR2 is YFSETQ. V dropped 4 bases and J dropped 2 bases, with 11 bases sitting between them. CDR3 length: 14 residues. CDR3 nucleotide sequence: TGCGCCAGCAGCCCAGGACACTACACAGATACGCAGTATTTT. Translated: CASSPGHYTDTQYF.

The rearrangement links TRBV7-9 to TRBJ1-2, with D maybe TRBD1 (5 bases). This CDR3 spans 14 amino acids. V was shortened by 5 bases and J by 4 bases, with 14 bases between the two germline ends. Germline assignment: CDR1 SEHNR and CDR2 FQNEAQ (reference sequence). CDR3 coding DNA: TGTGCCAGCAGCCCGACAGCGGGAGTCTATGGCTACACCTTC. Its protein is CASSPTAGVYGYTF.

This chain connects TRBV18 to TRBJ2-5, with a tentative D call TRBD2 (5 bases). The end of the DNA is better explained by TRBJ2-7, so the J call may be wrong. The CDR3 loop spans 15 amino acids. CDR1 and CDR2 from the germline V gene are KGHSH and LQKENI. CDR3 bases: TGTGCCAGCTCACCCGGGGAGAGGGTGAACTACGAGCAGTACTTC. It yields the protein CASSPGERVNYEQYF.

This rearrangement joins TRBV6-5 to TRBJ1-1; TRBD1 is a possible D gene (5 bases). The CDR3 is made up of 14 amino acids. In germline, CDR1 is MNHEY, CDR2 SVGAGI. Trimming took off 5 bases at V and 3 bases at J, with 13 bases between the two ends. Here the CDR3 reads CASSLRQKDTEAFF. In nucleotides, the CDR3 is TGTGCCAGCAGTCTCCGACAGAAGGACACTGAAGCTTTCTTT.

V is TRBV7-6 and J is TRBJ2-3; weak D call: TRBD2 (5 bases). The CDR3 extends over 16 amino acids. Trimming took 4 bases from V and 0 from J, leaving 14 bases between them. Germline CDR1 is SGHVS and CDR2 is FNYEAQ. The CDR3 here is CASSSGGLASTDTQYF. In nucleotides, the CDR3 is TGTGCCAGCAGCTCCGGCGGGTTAGCCAGCACAGATACGCAGTATTTT.

The chain employs TRBV9 and TRBJ2-5; 7 bases align to TRBD1. CDR1 SGDLS and CDR2 YYNGEE come from the germline V gene. CDR3 size: 14 residues. V shed 3 bases, J shed 0 bases, and the junction held 2 bases outside the gene matches. Here the CDR3 DNA reads TGTGCCAGCAGCGCGGGGACAGACCAAGAGACCCAGTACTTC. This gives the protein CASSAGTDQETQYF.

The rearrangement links TRBV19 to TRBJ1-2; D ambiguous. CDR3 length equals 16 residues. Germline loops: CDR1 LNHDA, CDR2 SQIVND (reference sequence). Deletions cut 0 bases from V and 8 bases from J, with 19 bases between. The CDR3 bases are TGTGCCAGTAGTATAGATCTTAGGACCGGGGAAGGAGGCTACACCTTC. This sequence encodes CASSIDLRTGEGGYTF.

The chain has TRBV2 and TRBJ1-5; 10 bases map to TRBD1. The CDR3 is 15 residues long. With 6 bases clipped from V and 1 base from J, the junction kept 3 bases outside the gene matches. Germline V lookup: CDR1 SNHLY, CDR2 FYNNEI. CDR3 coding DNA: TGTGCCAGCAGCCGGGACAGGGGAAGCAATCAGCCCCAGCATTTT. It specifies CASSRDRGSNQPQHF.

The rearrangement links TRBV19 to TRBJ1-6; 8 nucleotides match TRBD1. V shed 1 base, J shed 17 bases, and the junction held 7 bases outside the gene matches. The length of the CDR3 is 13 residues. Germline V CDR1 and CDR2: LNHDA, SQIVND (reference sequence). The CDR3 is CASSIAIGQGFHF. For the CDR3, the DNA is TGTGCCAGTAGTATAGCTATCGGACAGGGCTTCCACTTT.

This sequence joins TRBV5-1 and TRBJ1-2, with a weak D call TRBD1 (6 bases). This CDR3 spans 14 amino acids. CDR1 SGHRS and CDR2 YFSETQ come from the germline V gene. V gave up 3 bases and J gave up 4 bases, with 13 bases separating them. The CDR3 loop is CASSWQDRLYGYTF. The DNA of the CDR3 is TGCGCCAGCAGCTGGCAGGACAGACTCTATGGCTACACCTTC.

In its sample, this clone was seen a few times. The J gene is TRBJ2-7, the V gene TRBV7-2, with 10 bases lining up with TRBD1. The CDR3 has 15 amino acids. Germline lookup yields CDR1 SGHTA and CDR2 FQGNSA. V shed 1 base and J 6 bases; nucleotides not matched to a gene: 6. CDR3 protein: CASSLVGDRGREQYF. In DNA, the CDR3 is TGTGCCAGCAGCTTAGTGGGGGACAGGGGACGCGAGCAGTACTTC.

The chain recombines TRBV5-1 with TRBJ2-3; weak D call: TRBD2 (6 bases). CDR3 size: 15 residues. The germline gives CDR1 SGHRS, CDR2 YFSETQ. Trimming pared 3 bases from V and 3 bases from J, leaving 14 bases between. CDR3 amino acids: CASSSSGVQTDTQYF. CDR3 DNA sequence: TGCGCCAGCAGCTCATCGGGGGTCCAGACAGATACGCAGTATTTT.

This chain joins TRBV2 and TRBJ2-2, with 14 bases aligning to TRBD2. The V gene end was trimmed by 5 bases and the J gene end by 2 bases; junction bases not matched to a gene: 7. The CDR3 has 18 amino acids. The germline V gene encodes CDR1 SNHLY and CDR2 FYNNEI. CDR3 protein: CASSPTSGGAINTGELFF. CDR3 coding DNA: TGTGCCAGCAGTCCGACTAGCGGGGGGGCTATCAACACCGGGGAGCTGTTTTTT.

By share, this clone counts as medium-sized (0.01 to 0.1%). This chain links TRBV5-4 with TRBJ2-5, with a weak D call TRBD2 (7 bases). Trimming removed 2 bases from V and 5 bases from J, with 16 bases in between. This CDR3 region has 15 residues. Germline V gene sequence: CDR1 SGHNT, CDR2 YYREEE (reference sequence). The CDR3 is CASSFAGGLVETQYF. In DNA form, the CDR3 reads TGTGCCAGCAGCTTCGCCGGGGGGCTGGTGGAGACCCAGTACTTC. Based on the CDR3 plus reference TRBV5-4 and TRBJ2-5, the full variable domain is ETGVTQSPTHLIKTRGQQVTLRCSSQSGHNTVSWYQQALGQGPQFIFQYYREEENGRGNFPPRFSGLQFPNYSSELNVNALELDDSALYLCASSFAGGLVETQYFGPGTRLLVL.

V usage is TRBV6-1 and J usage is TRBJ2-3, with a possible D match to TRBD1 (7 bases). V gave up 6 bases and J gave up 2 bases, with 12 bases separating them. Looked up from germline, CDR1 is MNHNS and CDR2 is SASEGT. This CDR3 is 14 amino acids long. CDR3 in amino acids: CASRRDSLTDTQYF. The CDR3 DNA follows: TGTGCCAGCAGGCGGGACAGTCTCACAGATACGCAGTATTTT.

The chain combines TRBV15 with TRBJ2-7; D perhaps matches TRBD2 (6 bases). The CDR3 covers 17 residues. Germline CDR1 LNHNV, CDR2 YYDKDF (reference sequence). The ends were cut back, 0 bases at V and 5 bases at J, with 20 bases in the middle. CDR3 region: CATSRDSNGWREDEQYF. CDR3 sequence (DNA): TGTGCCACCAGCAGAGATTCGAACGGGTGGAGGGAAGACGAGCAGTACTTC.

J is TRBJ1-6 and V is TRBV5-1; 12 bases fit TRBD1. Trimming removed 0 bases from V and 11 bases from J; junction bases left unmatched: 6. CDR3 length equals 16 residues. Germline V CDR1 and CDR2: SGHRS, YFSETQ. CDR3 loop: CASSLEGTGGFTPLHF. In DNA form, the CDR3 reads TGCGCCAGCAGCTTGGAGGGGACAGGGGGCTTTACACCCCTCCACTTT.

The V gene is TRBV7-2, the J gene TRBJ1-1, with D tentatively TRBD1 (5 bases). Germline values: CDR1 SGHTA, CDR2 FQGNSA. The CDR3 has 14 residues. Trimming pared 3 bases from V and 2 bases from J, leaving 10 bases between. The DNA of the CDR3 is TGTGCCAGCAGCTTCAATCAGGGTAACACTGAAGCTTTCTTT. Translation: CASSFNQGNTEAFF.

V gene TRBV5-1 combines with J gene TRBJ1-3; D is unclear. The CDR3 sequence is 13 residues long. The germline V and J ends were trimmed by 0 bases and 4 bases, with 5 bases remaining between them. The germline V gene has CDR1 SGHRS and CDR2 YFSETQ. CDR3 sequence: CASSLEPGNTIYF. In DNA form, the CDR3 reads TGCGCCAGCAGCTTGGAGCCGGGAAACACCATATATTTT.

In this sample, this clone turned up once. The V and J genes are TRBV9 and TRBJ1-2, with TRBD1 matching 7 bases. Germline CDR1 is SGDLS and CDR2 is YYNGEE. Trimming took 0 bases from V and 4 from J; bases not matched to a gene: 3. The CDR3 loop spans 14 amino acids. In DNA, the CDR3 is TGTGCCAGCAGCGTAGAGACAGGGAGCTATGGCTACACCTTC. Protein: CASSVETGSYGYTF.